The T cell receptor beta chain described here comes from a study of human T cells and chemical hapten exposure. Across the study: For the roughly 26-week duration of the study, patients were given weekly doses of diphenylcyclopropenone on the scalp.

Germline trimming cut 6 bases from V and 7 bases from J; bases unmatched to any gene: 10. Per the germline V gene, CDR1 is SGHVS and CDR2 is FQNEAQ. The CDR3 sequence is 16 residues long. Time point: pre-sensitization, week 0. The treatment: therapeutic diphenylcyclopropenone sensitization with weekly scalp DPC. Original processing methods: A typical sample had 95,638 TCRs, with about 20,000 to 700,000 overall. TCRdb recomputed calls from the RACE reads with MiXCR, one row per CDR3 protein. TCRdb, not the original authors, processed these V and J calls. The sample shows about 46,000 distinct CDR3 sequences, 9.4% of them seen only once.

The specimen was whole blood, collected in connection with sensitization to the hapten diphenylcyclopropenone (DPC). V is TRBV7-8 and J is TRBJ1-6; 9 bases align to TRBD1. The sequence was collected from a woman aged 35 to 49 with alopecia areata. Some clones in this sample may be carry-over from other donors' samples. The CDR3 sequence is CASRPGTGLNNSPLHF. CDR3 bases: TGTGCCAGCAGACCTGGGACAGGGCTTAACAATTCACCCCTCCACTTT.